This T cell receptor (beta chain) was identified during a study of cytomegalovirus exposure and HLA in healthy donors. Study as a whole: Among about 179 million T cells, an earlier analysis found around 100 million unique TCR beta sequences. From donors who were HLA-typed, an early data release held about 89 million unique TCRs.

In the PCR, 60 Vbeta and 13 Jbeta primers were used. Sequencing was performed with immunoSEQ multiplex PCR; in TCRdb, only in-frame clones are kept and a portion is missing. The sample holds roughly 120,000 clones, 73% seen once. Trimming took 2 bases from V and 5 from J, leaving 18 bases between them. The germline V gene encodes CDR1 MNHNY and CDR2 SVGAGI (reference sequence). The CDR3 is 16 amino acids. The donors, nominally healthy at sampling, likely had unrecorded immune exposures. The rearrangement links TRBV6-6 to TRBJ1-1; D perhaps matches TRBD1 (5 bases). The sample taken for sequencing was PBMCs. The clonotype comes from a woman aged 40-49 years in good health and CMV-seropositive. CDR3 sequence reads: CASSYPGGSGYTEAFF. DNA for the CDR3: TGTGCCAGCAGTTACCCGGGGGGGTCAGGGTATACTGAAGCTTTCTTT.